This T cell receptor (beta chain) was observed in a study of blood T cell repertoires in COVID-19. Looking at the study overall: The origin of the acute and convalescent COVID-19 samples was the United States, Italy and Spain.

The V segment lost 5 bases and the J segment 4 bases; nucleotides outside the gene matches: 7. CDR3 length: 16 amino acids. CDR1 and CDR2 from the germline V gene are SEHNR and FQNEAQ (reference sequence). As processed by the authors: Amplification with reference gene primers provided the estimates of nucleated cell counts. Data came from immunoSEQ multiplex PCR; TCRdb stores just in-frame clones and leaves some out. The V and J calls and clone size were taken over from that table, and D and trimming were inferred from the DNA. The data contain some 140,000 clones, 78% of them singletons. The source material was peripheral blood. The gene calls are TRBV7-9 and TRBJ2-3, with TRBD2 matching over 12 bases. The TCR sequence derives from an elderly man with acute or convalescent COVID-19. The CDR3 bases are TGTGCCAGCAGCCTTCGGACTAGCGGGGCAGCAGATACGCAGTATTTT. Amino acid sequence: CASSLRTSGAADTQYF.